Listed below are T cell receptor beta chains from one sample, sequenced in a study of immune evolution from preneoplasia to lung adenocarcinoma. Libraries were prepared by immunoSEQ multiplex PCR; TCRdb keeps only in-frame clonotypes and omits some of them. The sample has under 7,000 clones, about 68% seen once. The sequencing input was FFPE lung adenocarcinoma in situ tissue. The receptors were gathered from a person aged 55-85 years with lung adenocarcinoma. CDR3s include the opening cysteine and the closing phenylalanine or tryptophan. The order of the fields is D gene, J gene, V gene, CDR3 protein. The D gene is left open where the match is weak.

-	TRBJ2-5	TRBV5-4	CASSIRMTSHQETQYF
TRBD2	TRBJ2-5	TRBV7-8	CASSFSGGQETQYF
-	TRBJ2-3	TRBV5-8	CASSLEISTDTQYF
-	TRBJ1-2	TRBV20-1	CSARHYGYTF
-	TRBJ1-4	TRBV9	CASSPRGTTNEKLFF
-	TRBJ1-1	TRBV6-1	CASSLQRNTEAFF
TRBD1	TRBJ2-5	TRBV15	CATSIYSRDRDEETQYF
-	TRBJ1-2	TRBV7-9	CASSLFPASGYTF
-	TRBJ1-4	TRBV6-5	CASSYRATDEKLFF
TRBD2	TRBJ2-2	TRBV27	CASRARTSAVGELFF
TRBD1	TRBJ2-1	TRBV11-1	CASSLSATGSHYEQFF
-	TRBJ1-1	TRBV15	CATSTGGPVGAFF
-	TRBJ2-1	TRBV2	CASSDNNEQFF
TRBD1	TRBJ2-7	TRBV6-5	CASSYPDRAEQYF
-	TRBJ1-4	TRBV7-8	CASRPGSGLAEKLFF
TRBD1	TRBJ2-5	TRBV29-1	CSAPGQQETQYF
-	TRBJ2-7	TRBV18	CASSPPAGSMNEQYF
-	TRBJ2-5	TRBV4-3	CASSRFNDRETQYF
-	TRBJ1-5	TRBV6-6	CASIKNSNQPQHF
-	TRBJ1-2	TRBV4-2	CASSQVTGADGYTF
-	TRBJ2-5	TRBV19	CASSTGAETQYF
-	TRBJ1-1	TRBV9	CVSSVDTGLGTEAFF
-	TRBJ2-5	TRBV11-3	CASSLVGTGTETQYF
-	TRBJ2-5	TRBV6-5	CASSYQGLGETQYF
-	TRBJ2-3	TRBV7-9	CATGEGSDTQYF